This passage covers 21 T cell receptor beta chains from one sample sequenced in a study of cytomegalovirus exposure and HLA in healthy donors. The primer mix had 60 Vbeta and 13 Jbeta primers. Repertoires were generated with immunoSEQ multiplex PCR, while TCRdb's copy carries only in-frame clones and drops some. The sample lists under 110,000 clones, more than 60% seen once, with 3.5% to 4% in the top ten. Material for sequencing was PBMCs. The receptor source for this set is a man between 60 and 75 years old in good health and CMV-seronegative.

The chain has TRBV5-1 and TRBJ2-3; D may be TRBD2 (6 bases). CDR1 is SGHRS and CDR2 is YFSETQ in the germline V gene. The CDR3 consists of 17 residues. Deletions cut 0 bases from V and 2 bases from J, with 16 bases between. The CDR3 loop is CASSLGRGVAATDTQYF. DNA for the CDR3: TGCGCCAGCAGCTTGGGACGGGGTGTAGCGGCCACAGATACGCAGTATTTT.

This rearrangement joins TRBV7-9 to TRBJ2-5; D might be TRBD1 (5 bases). The DNA end favors TRBJ2-7, so the J call may be wrong. This CDR3 comprises 13 residues. The germline V gene encodes CDR1 SEHNR and CDR2 FQNEAQ (reference sequence). The CDR3 nucleotides are TGTGCCAGCAGCTCCTCCCGACAGACCGAGCAGTACTTC. Translation gives CASSSSRQTEQYF.

The chain has TRBV9 and TRBJ2-5, with TRBD1 matching 7 bases. The CDR3 has 16 amino acids. Germline loops: CDR1 SGDLS, CDR2 YYNGEE. The ends lost 0 bases at V and 4 bases at J; junction bases unmatched: 9. This CDR3 is CASSVADRVFAETQYF. CDR3 coding DNA: TGTGCCAGCAGCGTAGCAGACAGGGTTTTTGCAGAGACCCAGTACTTC.

The rearrangement links TRBV5-6 to TRBJ1-2; the D is unclear. The V and J ends lost 1 base and 7 bases respectively, with 8 bases between them. The CDR3 sequence is 12 residues long. Germline CDR1 is SGHDT and CDR2 is YYEEEE. CDR3 loop: CASSLLSRGYTF. The CDR3 DNA is TGTGCCAGCAGCTTGCTAAGTCGTGGCTACACCTTC.

This chain joins TRBV6-1 and TRBJ2-7; the D gene is possibly TRBD2 (5 bases). Germline V lookup: CDR1 MNHNS, CDR2 SASEGT. The CDR3 covers 13 residues. V lost 2 bases, J lost 3 bases, and 8 bases lay in between. The CDR3 reads CASSEIGSYEQYV. DNA for the CDR3: TGTGCCAGCAGTGAAATTGGGAGCTACGAGCAGTACGTC.

As DNA, the CDR3 is TGCGCCAGCAGTCAAGCCCCGGGACTCCAGAAAGGTGAAGCTTTCTTT. Its protein product is CASSQAPGLQKGEAFF. The chain recombines TRBV5-1 with TRBJ1-1; possibly TRBD1 for D (5 bases). V was shortened by 5 bases and J by 7 bases, with 24 bases between the two germline ends. CDR3 length equals 16 residues. CDR1 and CDR2 (germline): SGHRS, YFSETQ.

The chain employs TRBV28 and TRBJ1-6; the D gene is possibly TRBD1 (5 bases). The CDR3 is made up of 18 amino acids. The V and J ends lost 7 bases and 4 bases respectively, with 23 bases between them. Germline CDR1 is MDHEN and CDR2 is SYDVKM. The CDR3 sequence is CASKRRDRPFLYNSPLHF. The CDR3 DNA is TGTGCCAGCAAGAGGCGGGACCGACCCTTTTTATATAATTCACCCCTCCACTTT.

The rearrangement links TRBV2 to TRBJ2-5; D gene unclear. This CDR3 region has 12 residues. Germline V gene sequence: CDR1 SNHLY, CDR2 FYNNEI. With 1 base removed from V and 4 bases from J, the gap between germline ends came to 4 bases. The DNA of the CDR3 is TGTGCCAGCAGTGAAGGGAGAGAGACCCAGTACTTC. Translating it yields CASSEGRETQYF.

The J gene is TRBJ2-7, the V gene TRBV21-1; no DNA check was done on the table's D call, TRBD1. TRBV21-1 is designated a pseudogene. The CDR3 totals 13 residues. This CDR3 reads CASNQGPGGEQYV. CDR3 coding DNA: TGTGCCAGCAACCAAGGCCCAGGGGGAGAGCAGTACGTC.

This chain joins TRBV6-4 and TRBJ2-7; 7 nucleotides line up with TRBD1. The junction had 8 bases not matched to a gene; V was cut back by 4 bases and J by 2 bases. This CDR3 has 15 amino acids. Germline V CDR1 and CDR2: MRHNA, SNTAGT. The CDR3 nucleotides are TGTGCCAGCAGTGGCCCGACAGGGAGCCCCTACGAGCAGTACGTC. Protein product: CASSGPTGSPYEQYV.

V is TRBV4-3 and J is TRBJ1-2; 7 nucleotides match TRBD1. This CDR3 comprises 15 residues. In germline, CDR1 is LGHNA, CDR2 YSLEER. With V trimmed by 2 bases and J by 4 bases, 7 bases remained unmatched. The CDR3 region has the DNA TGCGCCAGCAGCCAAAAGCAGGGGGAGGCCTATGGCTACACCTTC. Its translation: CASSQKQGEAYGYTF.

In its sample, this clone was seen a few times. The chain has TRBV20-1 and TRBJ2-5; D is uncertain. This CDR3 comprises 10 residues. V was pared by 7 bases and J by 3 bases, with 6 bases between. Germline loops: CDR1 DFQATT, CDR2 SNEGSKA (reference sequence). The CDR3 loop is CSGLKETQYF. The CDR3, as DNA: TGCAGTGGACTGAAAGAGACCCAGTACTTC.

CDR3 protein: CASSGRQGPSPSYEQYF. The CDR3 DNA sequence: TGTGCCAGCAGTGGCAGACAGGGCCCTAGCCCTTCCTACGAGCAGTACTTC. The V call is TRBV6-1, the J call TRBJ2-7; 7 bases map to TRBD1. Per germline, CDR1 MNHNS and CDR2 SASEGT. The CDR3 is 17 residues long. Unmatched junction bases numbered 13, after V lost 4 bases and J lost 1 base.

This chain joins TRBV5-1 and TRBJ2-5, with TRBD2 matching 13 bases. The ends lost 4 bases at V and 2 bases at J; junction bases unmatched: 8. Germline V CDR1 and CDR2: SGHRS, YFSETQ. This CDR3 spans 17 amino acids. CDR3 residues: CASSPGGLAGEQETQYF. The CDR3 nucleotides are TGCGCCAGCAGCCCCGGAGGACTAGCGGGGGAACAAGAGACCCAGTACTTC. Full variable domain (rest looked up from reference TRBV5-1 and TRBJ2-5): KAGVTQTPRYLIKTRGQQVTLSCSPISGHRSVSWYQQTPGQGLQFLFEYFSETQRNKGNFPGRFSGRQFSNSRSEMNVSTLELGDSALYLCASSPGGLAGEQETQYFGPGTRLLVL.

The chain uses TRBV19 and TRBJ1-2; no definite D call. Trimming removed 5 bases from V and 4 bases from J, with 8 bases in between. Germline CDR1 is LNHDA and CDR2 is SQIVND (reference sequence). The CDR3 consists of 12 residues. CDR3 sequence (DNA): TGTGCCAGTAGTCGCAGTACCTATGGCTACACCTTC. Protein sequence: CASSRSTYGYTF.

J is TRBJ2-3 and V is TRBV5-1; D possibly corresponds to TRBD1 (6 bases). V was clipped by 1 base and J by 5 bases, with 11 bases between them. The CDR3 consists of 14 residues. Germline V CDR1 and CDR2: SGHRS, YFSETQ. CDR3 bases: TGCGCCAGCAGCTTGTCGGCAGGGGAAGATACGCAGTATTTT. Translation: CASSLSAGEDTQYF.

This clone was seen only once. This sequence joins TRBV7-8 and TRBJ2-6; possible D gene TRBD1, 6 bases. The V end was cut by 3 bases, the J end by 0 bases, with 15 bases between. This CDR3 region has 18 residues. Germline V gene sequence: CDR1 SGHVS, CDR2 FQNEAQ. The CDR3 DNA follows: TGTGCCAGCAGCTTCTACCCGGGACACGGCTCTGGGGCCAACGTCCTGACTTTC. Translated, it gives CASSFYPGHGSGANVLTF.

The V and J genes are TRBV7-2 and TRBJ2-2; unclear D gene. CDR1 is SGHTA and CDR2 is FQGNSA in the germline V gene. This CDR3 has 15 amino acids. V was cut by 4 bases and J by 0 bases, with 9 bases left in between. The CDR3: CASSSPVANTGELFF. Here the CDR3 DNA reads TGTGCCAGCAGCTCTCCCGTAGCGAACACCGGGGAGCTGTTTTTT. The variable domain in full, with the rest retrieved from reference TRBV7-2 and TRBJ2-2, is GAGVSQSPSNKVTEKGKDVELRCDPISGHTALYWYRQSLGQGLEFLIYFQGNSAPDKSGLPSDRFSAERTGGSVSTLTIQRTQQEDSAVYLCASSSPVANTGELFFGEGSRLTVL.

The chain carries TRBV5-4 and TRBJ1-1, with 7 bases aligning to TRBD1. The V and J ends lost 5 bases and 1 base, in that order; junction bases with no gene match: 5. This CDR3 is built from 14 residues. CDR1 is SGHNT and CDR2 is YYREEE in the germline V gene (reference sequence). CDR3 sequence: CASSWTGQNTEAFF. The CDR3 DNA sequence: TGTGCCAGCAGTTGGACAGGTCAGAACACTGAAGCTTTCTTT. The whole variable domain, remainder taken from reference TRBV5-4 and TRBJ1-1, is ETGVTQSPTHLIKTRGQQVTLRCSSQSGHNTVSWYQQALGQGPQFIFQYYREEENGRGNFPPRFSGLQFPNYSSELNVNALELDDSALYLCASSWTGQNTEAFFGQGTRLTVV.

In its sample, this clone was seen a few times. V and J are TRBV19 and TRBJ1-3; 7 bases are a match to TRBD1. The CDR3 runs 15 residues. CDR1 and CDR2 (germline): LNHDA, SQIVND (reference sequence). With 6 bases clipped from V and 7 bases from J, the junction kept 12 bases outside the gene matches. The CDR3 sequence is CASRTSGQIENTIYF. For the CDR3, the DNA is TGTGCCAGTAGGACCTCGGGACAGATTGAGAACACCATATATTTT.

The gene calls are TRBV19 and TRBJ2-7; D perhaps matches TRBD2 (6 bases). Trimming pared 5 bases from V and 0 bases from J, leaving 8 bases between. Germline CDR1 LNHDA, CDR2 SQIVND (reference sequence). This CDR3 region has 13 residues. In DNA form, the CDR3 reads TGTGCCAGTAGTCGGGACTCCTCCTACGAGCAGTACTTC. Translation gives CASSRDSSYEQYF.